The 22 T cell receptor beta chains reported below all come from one sample, sequenced in a study of graft-versus-host responses after intestinal transplantation. The antigens of these receptors remain unknown. Assay: immunoSEQ multiplex PCR; the TCRdb copy retains only in-frame clones and omits some. The profile covers roughly 110,000 clones, with 85% to 95% appearing a single time and 0.2% to 0.25% taken by the ten largest. Source: unstimulated CD4+ T cells sorted from spleen or lymph node cells, taken before transplant. The receptors were sampled from a human donor who was the organ donor for an intestinal transplant.

V gene TRBV25-1 combines with J gene TRBJ1-1; D unclear. The CDR3 totals 13 residues. CDR1 MGHDK and CDR2 SYGVNS come from the germline V gene. V was shortened by 6 bases and J by 0 bases, with 8 bases between the two germline ends. CDR3 sequence (DNA): TGTGCCAGCAGGAGGGAGATGAACACTGAAGCTTTCTTT. As protein: CASRREMNTEAFF.

The chain is built from TRBV11-3 and TRBJ2-4; 7 bases line up with TRBD1. Germline assignment: CDR1 SGHNT and CDR2 YENEEA. This CDR3 region has 16 residues. Trimming at V came to 5 bases and at J to 8 bases, leaving 15 bases not matched to a gene. CDR3 DNA: TGTGCCAGCAGCCCCCTCAGGGACAGCGCCTGGGACATTCAGTACTTC. The encoded protein is CASSPLRDSAWDIQYF.

The V gene is TRBV9, the J gene TRBJ2-3; D unresolved. The CDR3 consists of 13 residues. The germline V gene has CDR1 SGDLS and CDR2 YYNGEE. Trimming took 1 base from V and 3 from J, leaving 6 bases between them. The CDR3 reads CASSVRRTDTQYF. In nucleotides, the CDR3 is TGTGCCAGCAGCGTACGCCGGACAGATACGCAGTATTTT.

The chain employs TRBV20-1 and TRBJ1-1; D unresolved. This CDR3 spans 11 amino acids. V lost 6 bases to trimming and J lost 5 bases, with 10 bases between them. Germline CDR1 reads DFQATT; CDR2 reads SNEGSKA (reference sequence). The CDR3 loop reads CSAVGGTEAFF. CDR3 nucleotide sequence: TGCAGTGCCGTTGGAGGGACTGAAGCTTTCTTT.

The J gene is TRBJ1-4, the V gene TRBV28, with D hard to call. The CDR3 contains 12 residues. Trimming took off 8 bases at V and 3 bases at J, with 7 bases between the two ends. CDR1 is MDHEN and CDR2 is SYDVKM in the germline V gene. CDR3 DNA sequence: TGTGCCAGCCGGGATGCTAATGAAAAACTGTTTTTT. This sequence encodes CASRDANEKLFF. The entire variable domain, with the rest obtained from reference TRBV28 and TRBJ1-4, is as follows: DVKVTQSSRYLVKRTGEKVFLECVQDMDHENMFWYRQDPGLGLRLIYFSYDVKMKEKGDIPEGYSVSREKKERFSLILESASTNQTSMYLCASRDANEKLFFGSGTQLSVL.

This chain links TRBV11-2 with TRBJ2-3; the match to TRBD2 covers 10 bases. V lost 2 bases and J lost 2; bases outside the gene matches: 1. Germline loops: CDR1 SGHAT, CDR2 FQNNGV. This CDR3 has 15 amino acids. Here the CDR3 reads CASSLSGRVTDTQYF. Here the CDR3 DNA reads TGTGCCAGCAGCTTAAGCGGGAGGGTCACAGATACGCAGTATTTT.

This sequence joins TRBV11-1 and TRBJ2-3; tentative D call: TRBD2 (5 bases). The CDR3 extends over 14 amino acids. Trimming took 4 bases from V and 2 from J, leaving 10 bases between them. Germline CDR1 reads SGHAT; CDR2 reads FQDESV (reference sequence). The CDR3 protein is CASSYSGVTDTQYF. The CDR3 nucleotides are TGTGCCAGCAGCTACTCCGGGGTCACAGATACGCAGTATTTT.

The chain joins TRBV2 to TRBJ2-1, with D unresolved. Trimming cost V 7 bases and J 8 bases, with 15 bases left between them. The CDR3 extends over 13 amino acids. From germline, CDR1 is SNHLY and CDR2 FYNNEI. The CDR3 nucleotides read TGTGCCAGCACTCCCTCTGGGTGGGATGAGCAGTTCTTC. It specifies CASTPSGWDEQFF.

V is TRBV27 and J is TRBJ2-7; TRBD1 agrees at 9 bases. Germline CDR1 MNHEY, CDR2 SMNVEV (reference sequence). CDR3 length: 16 residues. Unmatched junction bases numbered 5, after V lost 0 bases and J lost 2 bases. CDR3 DNA sequence: TGTGCCAGCAGTTTATCAGCCGGACAGGGGACCTACGAGCAGTACTTC. It yields the protein CASSLSAGQGTYEQYF.

For the CDR3, the DNA is TGCAGCGCTCAGGAGGGGAGTCCTGAAGCTTTCTTT. Amino acids: CSAQEGSPEAFF. The chain links TRBV29-1 to TRBJ1-1, with D possibly TRBD1 on 5 matching bases. Germline assignment: CDR1 SQVTM and CDR2 ANQGSEA. This CDR3 is built from 12 residues. The V gene lost 7 bases and the J gene lost 6 bases, with 15 bases spanning the gap.

On this clone itself: Other DNA sequences in the same sample also yield this CDR3. The V and J genes are TRBV6-6 and TRBJ2-7; perhaps D is TRBD1 or TRBD2 (5 bases each). This CDR3 is 14 amino acids long. V was pared by 2 bases and J by 3 bases, with 11 bases between. Germline assignment: CDR1 MNHNY and CDR2 SVGAGI (reference sequence). The CDR3 sequence is CASSYPGPNYEQYF. The CDR3 DNA follows: TGTGCCAGCAGTTACCCGGGACCAAACTACGAGCAGTACTTC.

A remark on this clone: A junction end diverges from the germline sequence, so it may reflect a read error. This rearrangement joins TRBV6-5 to TRBJ2-5, with D tentatively TRBD1 (6 bases). The V gene's germline CDR1 is MNHEY and CDR2 SVGAGI. This CDR3 contains 15 residues. CDR3 sequence reads: CAGSPGQKKLKTQYF. The CDR3, as DNA: TGTGCCGGCAGCCCGGGACAAAAAAAATTGAAGACCCAGTACTTC.

This clone was detected once. The chain has TRBV7-8 and TRBJ2-7; 12 bases align to TRBD2. Germline V lookup: CDR1 SGHVS, CDR2 FQNEAQ. The CDR3 length is 16 residues. V was pared by 0 bases and J by 5 bases, with 5 bases of the junction left unmatched. The CDR3 reads CASSLAGLAGLNEQYF. The DNA for the CDR3 is TGTGCCAGCAGCTTAGCAGGACTAGCGGGACTAAACGAGCAGTACTTC.

J is TRBJ2-3 and V is TRBV20-1; unclear D gene. Looked up from germline, CDR1 is DFQATT and CDR2 is SNEGSKA (reference sequence). V lost 0 bases and J 6 bases, leaving 4 bases between the germline ends. The CDR3 is made up of 11 amino acids. CDR3 coding DNA: TGCAGTGCTAGAGATCAGGATACGCAGTATTTT. It is translated as CSARDQDTQYF.

This clone is a singleton in its sample. V usage is TRBV28 and J usage is TRBJ2-1, with 12 bases aligning to TRBD2. The V and J ends lost 6 bases and 8 bases, in that order; junction bases with no gene match: 8. The CDR3 runs 15 residues. Germline CDR1 MDHEN, CDR2 SYDVKM. The CDR3 loop reads CASSPRLAGDHEQFF. The CDR3 coding sequence is TGTGCCAGCAGCCCTAGACTAGCGGGAGACCATGAGCAGTTCTTC.

V usage is TRBV5-1 and J usage is TRBJ2-5, with TRBD2 matching over 7 bases. This CDR3 comprises 14 residues. With 2 bases clipped from V and 5 bases from J, the junction kept 6 bases outside the gene matches. Germline CDR1 reads SGHRS; CDR2 reads YFSETQ. The CDR3 is CASSLNAGDETQYF. The CDR3 coding sequence is TGCGCCAGCAGCTTAAACGCGGGAGATGAGACCCAGTACTTC.

This clone was recorded only once. V is TRBV5-4 and J is TRBJ2-7; 10 bases align to TRBD2. CDR3 size: 17 residues. After removal of 1 base from V and 9 bases from J, the junction contained 16 bases not matched to a gene. Per the germline V gene, CDR1 is SGHNT and CDR2 is YYREEE (reference sequence). The CDR3 region is CASSLLAGEASPTRQYF. The CDR3, as DNA: TGTGCCAGCAGCTTGCTAGCGGGAGAGGCCTCTCCTACGAGGCAGTACTTC.

The CDR3 region has the DNA TGTGCCAGTAGCGGGAGGGAACAAGAGACCCAGTACTTC. Its protein is CASSGREQETQYF. The chain recombines TRBV2 with TRBJ2-5; 11 bases are shared with TRBD2. J lost 2 bases, V lost 9 bases, and 2 bases had no gene match. This CDR3 spans 13 amino acids. In germline, CDR1 is SNHLY, CDR2 FYNNEI.

V is TRBV2 and J is TRBJ2-1; D is uncertain. Germline loops: CDR1 SNHLY, CDR2 FYNNEI. V was cut by 0 bases and J by 2 bases, with 8 bases left in between. The CDR3 has 15 amino acids. The CDR3 DNA is TGTGCCAGCAGTGAAGCGGGCCTTCCCTACAATGAGCAGTTCTTC. Its protein product is CASSEAGLPYNEQFF.

The V call is TRBV4-2, the J call TRBJ2-3; 9 nucleotides agree with TRBD1. CDR1 is LGHNA, CDR2 YNFKEQ, per germline. J gave up 10 bases and V 5 bases, and 22 bases lay outside the gene matches. The CDR3 loop spans 18 amino acids. CDR3 nucleotides: TGTGCCAGCAGCAAGGGGACCCCGGGACAGGGAACAAGAATCGCGCAGTATTTT. It yields the protein CASSKGTPGQGTRIAQYF.

Only one count was recorded for this clone. The chain uses TRBV7-2 and TRBJ2-5; D is uncertain. V lost 3 bases and J 2 bases, leaving 7 bases between the germline ends. CDR3 length: 13 amino acids. Germline V gene sequence: CDR1 SGHTA, CDR2 FQGNSA. CDR3 region: CASSLPYQETQYF. In nucleotides, the CDR3 is TGTGCCAGCAGCTTGCCTTATCAAGAGACCCAGTACTTC.

The gene calls are TRBV5-1 and TRBJ2-5, with TRBD1 matching 8 bases. V trimming: 4 bases; J trimming: 6 bases; junction bases outside the gene matches: 5. CDR1 and CDR2 from the germline V gene are SGHRS and YFSETQ. The CDR3 consists of 13 residues. CDR3: CASSIGQGQTQYF. The CDR3 DNA reads as TGCGCCAGCAGCATCGGACAGGGACAGACCCAGTACTTC. The full variable domain, rest sourced from reference TRBV5-1 and TRBJ2-5, is KAGVTQTPRYLIKTRGQQVTLSCSPISGHRSVSWYQQTPGQGLQFLFEYFSETQRNKGNFPGRFSGRQFSNSRSEMNVSTLELGDSALYLCASSIGQGQTQYFGPGTRLLVL.